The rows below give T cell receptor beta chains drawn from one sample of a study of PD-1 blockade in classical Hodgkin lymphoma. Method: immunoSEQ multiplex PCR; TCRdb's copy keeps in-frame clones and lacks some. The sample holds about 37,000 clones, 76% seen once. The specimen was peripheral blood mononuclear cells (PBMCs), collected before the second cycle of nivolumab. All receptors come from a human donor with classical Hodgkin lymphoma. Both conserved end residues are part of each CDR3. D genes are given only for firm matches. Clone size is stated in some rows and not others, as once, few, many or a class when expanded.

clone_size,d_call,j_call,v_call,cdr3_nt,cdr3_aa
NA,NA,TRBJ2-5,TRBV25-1,TGTGCCAGCAGTGTAGCTAGTAGCGAGGCCCAGTACTTC,CASSVASSEAQYF
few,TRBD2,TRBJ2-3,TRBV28,TGTGCCAGCAGTACTAGCGGGGGGACAGATACGCAGTATTTT,CASSTSGGTDTQYF
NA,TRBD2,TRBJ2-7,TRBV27,TGTGCCAGCAGTTTCCTAGCGGGGGCGTCCTACGAGCAGTACTTC,CASSFLAGASYEQYF
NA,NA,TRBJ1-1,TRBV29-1,TGCAGCGCGGAGAGGCAGTTGAACACTGAAGCTTTCTTT,CSAERQLNTEAFF
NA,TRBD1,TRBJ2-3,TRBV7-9,TGTGCCAGCAGCCCGGGACAGCTTAGCACAGATACGCAGTATTTT,CASSPGQLSTDTQYF
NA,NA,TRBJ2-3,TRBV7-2,TGTGCCAGCAGCTGGGCTGGGGGCGGAGATACGCAGTATTTT,CASSWAGGGDTQYF
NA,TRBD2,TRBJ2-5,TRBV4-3,TGCGCCAGCAGCCAAGGACTAGCCCCTCAAGAGACCCAGTACTTC,CASSQGLAPQETQYF
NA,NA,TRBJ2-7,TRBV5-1,TGCGCCAGCAGCTTGGAGTTGGGCTACGAGCAGTACTTC,CASSLELGYEQYF
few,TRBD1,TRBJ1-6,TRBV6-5,TGTGCCAGCAGACGCGACAGGGGTAATTCACCCCTCCACTTT,CASRRDRGNSPLHF
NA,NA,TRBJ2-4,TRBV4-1,TGCGCCAGCAGCCAAGAGGGTCGGGCAGTTTCCCACTTC,CASSQEGRAVSHF
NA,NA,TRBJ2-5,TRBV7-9,TGTGCCAGCAGCGTTAGGGAGGCAGGTCAAGAGACCCAGTACTTC,CASSVREAGQETQYF
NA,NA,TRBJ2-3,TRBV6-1,TGTGCCAGCAGTGAACCGAACACAGATACGCAGTATTTT,CASSEPNTDTQYF
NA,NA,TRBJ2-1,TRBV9,TGTGCCAGCAGCGTAGGTCCCGCCAATGAGCAGTTCTTC,CASSVGPANEQFF
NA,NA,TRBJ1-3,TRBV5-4,TGTGCCAGCAGCTTAGGGATCTCTGGAAACACCATATATTTT,CASSLGISGNTIYF
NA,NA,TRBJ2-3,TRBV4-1,TGCGCCAGCAGCCAAGGAGGGGGCAGCGGGTACACAGATACGCAGTATTTT,CASSQGGGSGYTDTQYF
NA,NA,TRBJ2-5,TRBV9,TGTGCCAGCAGCGTAGCGGTTGGGGGGCAGCAAGAGACCCAGTACTTC,CASSVAVGGQQETQYF
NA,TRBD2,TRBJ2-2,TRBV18,TGTGCCAGCTCACCCGCTAGCGGGGGGACCACCGGGGAGCTGTTTTTT,CASSPASGGTTGELFF
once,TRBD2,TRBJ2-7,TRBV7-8,TGTGCCAGCAGCCGTAGCGGGGGGGGCTACGAGCAGTACTTC,CASSRSGGGYEQYF
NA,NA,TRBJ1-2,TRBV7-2,TGTGCCAGCAGGTCTGGGGGCACAAACTATGGCTACACCTTC,CASRSGGTNYGYTF
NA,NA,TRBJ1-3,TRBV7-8,TGTGCCAGCAGCTGGACAGACTCTGGAAACACCATATATTTT,CASSWTDSGNTIYF
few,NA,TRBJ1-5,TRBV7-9,TGTGCCAGCAGCTTTAGCGTTAATCAGCCCCAGCATTTT,CASSFSVNQPQHF
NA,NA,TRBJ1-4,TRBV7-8,TGTGCCAGCAGCTTAGCGGCAGGGCTAAATGAAAAACTGTTTTTT,CASSLAAGLNEKLFF
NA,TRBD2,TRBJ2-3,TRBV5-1,TGCGCCAGCAGCTTGGGGACTAGCGTTTATACAGATACGCAGTATTTT,CASSLGTSVYTDTQYF
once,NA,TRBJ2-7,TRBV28,TGTGCCAGCACCGAAGGAGCAACCCTCTACGAGCAGTACTTC,CASTEGATLYEQYF
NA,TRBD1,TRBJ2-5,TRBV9,TGTGCCAGCAGCCTGCAGGGACAGGCCCAAGAGACCCAGTACTTC,CASSLQGQAQETQYF
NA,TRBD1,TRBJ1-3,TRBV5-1,TGCGCCAGCAGCCACGGGACAGGGCGTGGAAACACCATATATTTT,CASSHGTGRGNTIYF
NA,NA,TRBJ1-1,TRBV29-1,TGCAGCGCTGACAGGCTGAACACTGAAGCTTTCTTT,CSADRLNTEAFF
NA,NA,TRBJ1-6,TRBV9,TGTGCCAGCAGCGTAGGGGGGGGCAGCCCCCTCCACTTT,CASSVGGGSPLHF
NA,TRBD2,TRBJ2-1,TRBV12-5,TGTGCTAGTGGTTCACATAGCGGGGGCCCCTACAATGAGCAGTTCTTC,CASGSHSGGPYNEQFF
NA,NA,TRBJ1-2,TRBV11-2,TGTGCCAGCAGCTTAGACAGGGGCTATGGCTACACCTTC,CASSLDRGYGYTF
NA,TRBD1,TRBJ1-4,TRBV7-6,TGTGCCAGCAGCCGGACAGGGTGGGGTGAAAAACTGTTTTTT,CASSRTGWGEKLFF
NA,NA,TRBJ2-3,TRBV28,TGTGCCAGCACCGAGCCAGATACGCAGTATTTT,CASTEPDTQYF
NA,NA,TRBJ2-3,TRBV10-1,TGCGCCAGCAGTGATGAGGGGGGGCAAGATACGCAGTATTTT,CASSDEGGQDTQYF
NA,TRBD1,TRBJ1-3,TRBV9,TGTGCCAGCAGCCTTCAGGGGGCGTCCGGAAACACCATATATTTT,CASSLQGASGNTIYF
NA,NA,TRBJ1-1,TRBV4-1,TGCGCCAGCAGCCAAGGGGGGGGCCCCGAAGCTTTCTTT,CASSQGGGPEAFF
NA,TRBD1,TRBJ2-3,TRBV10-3,TGTGCCATCAGTGAGTACAGGGGTGCAGATACGCAGTATTTT,CAISEYRGADTQYF
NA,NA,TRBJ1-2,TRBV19,TGTGCCAGTAGTATAGGAGGGGTCGACTATGGCTACACCTTC,CASSIGGVDYGYTF
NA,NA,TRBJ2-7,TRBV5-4,TGTGCCAGCAGCTTCCAACAGGGTTCAGGTTACGAGCAGTACTTC,CASSFQQGSGYEQYF
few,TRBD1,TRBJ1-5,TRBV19,TGTGCCAGTAGTATGAGGGACAGGAATAATCAGCCCCAGCATTTT,CASSMRDRNNQPQHF
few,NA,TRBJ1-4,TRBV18,TGTGCCAGCTCACCAAGCGGGGGCTCTCATCTGTTTTTT,CASSPSGGSHLFF